The source of this T cell receptor (beta chain) is a study of cytomegalovirus exposure and HLA in healthy donors. On this clone itself: Its matching antigen is unknown.

TCRdb keeps only in-frame clones here, not all; method: immunoSEQ multiplex PCR. The sample lists about 160,000 clones; 80% to 90% were seen once. Study-wide results and caveats: The study recorded fewer than 200 TCR beta chains that were cytomegalovirus-associated. Reportedly, diagnosis of cytomegalovirus status by the classifier showed high specificity and sensitivity. Some public TCRs appeared in many individuals, while most sequences were rare.

The TCR comes from a woman in her twenties or thirties in good health and CMV-seronegative. Sequencing was performed on PBMCs.

The CDR3 loop is CASSLDLAGGLQMNEQFF. For the CDR3, the DNA is TGTGCCAGCAGCTTAGATCTAGCGGGGGGCCTACAAATGAATGAGCAGTTCTTC. This chain uses TRBV11-2 with TRBJ2-1, with 11 bases aligning to TRBD2. The junction had 11 bases not matched to a gene; V was cut back by 0 bases and J by 7 bases. The CDR3 covers 18 residues. Germline CDR1 reads SGHAT; CDR2 reads FQNNGV.